This T cell receptor beta chain was recovered during a study of Ad26.COV2.S vaccination and SARS-CoV-2 variants. Study results and caveats: The authors reported substantial breadth in spike-specific CD8+ and CD4+ T cell responses after vaccination. Total T cell responses may have been underestimated by the TCR breadth and depth analyses. Those who received the vaccine showed greater spike-specific TCR breadth than those given placebo. Non-spike TCR breadth showed similarity between vaccine and placebo recipients.

Generated by immunoSEQ multiplex PCR, the TCRdb table keeps only in-frame clones and is missing some. Counted here are roughly 150,000 clones, 86% occurring once; the ten biggest clones make up approximately 5%. Concerning this clone itself: Its specificity is unknown.

Looked up from germline, CDR1 is MNHEY and CDR2 is SVGAGI. Trimming took 4 bases from V and 2 from J, leaving 11 bases between them. This CDR3 is 14 amino acids long. This chain joins TRBV6-5 and TRBJ1-2; D is ambiguous. The receptor comes from a human donor who had recovered from COVID-19. The sequencing here drew on peripheral blood, taken after recovery from COVID-19. The CDR3 DNA sequence: TGTGCCAGCAGTTCCGCCGGCCCCAACTATGGCTACACCTTC. As protein: CASSSAGPNYGYTF.